The 25 T cell receptor beta chains listed next were all sequenced from one sample in a study of blood T cells in healthy people across ages. The second PCR ran 7 to 11 cycles with a sample-barcoded 5' primer and J-beta primers. TCRdb independently ran MiXCR on the 5' RACE reads; one entry per CDR3 protein. This table has nearly 1 million distinct CDR3 sequences, 51% appearing once. The sequenced sample was blood. Receptor source: a woman aged 55-75 years in good health.

This clonotype was picked up one time. This may arise from a read error, as a much more abundant clone is one base away. The V gene is TRBV6-2 or TRBV6-3, the J gene TRBJ2-4; TRBD1 matches 7 bases. The J call is in doubt because the DNA end fits TRBJ2-7 better. The CDR3 has 14 amino acids. CDR1 MNHEY and CDR2 SVGEGT come from the germline V gene. The CDR3 region is CASSYSTGIYEQYF. CDR3 sequence (DNA): TGTGCCAGCAGTTACTCGACAGGGATCTACGAGCAGTACTTC.

CDR3 loop: CASRLRENYGYTF. CDR3 sequence (DNA): TGTGCCAGCAGACTAAGGGAGAACTATGGCTACACCTTC. The chain recombines TRBV7-2 with TRBJ1-2; D unclear. The CDR3 has 13 residues. The germline V gene encodes CDR1 SGHTA and CDR2 FQGNSA. The V end was cut by 6 bases, the J end by 2 bases, with 10 bases between.

The chain carries TRBV6-1 and TRBJ2-3, with 8 bases that match TRBD2. V shed 2 bases and J 2 bases; nucleotides not matched to a gene: 9. CDR1 is MNHNS, CDR2 SASEGT, per germline. The CDR3 spans 17 residues. The CDR3 DNA is TGTGCCAGCAGTGAATCTCGGTTAGCGGGGTTCACAGATACGCAGTATTTT. This codes for CASSESRLAGFTDTQYF.

CDR3 bases: TGCAGCGTTGAAGGGATTGGCGAAAAACTGTTTTTT. This sequence encodes CSVEGIGEKLFF. V is TRBV29-1 and J is TRBJ1-4; D gene unclear. This CDR3 has 12 residues. V was shortened by 1 base and J by 8 bases, with 8 bases between the two germline ends. CDR1 is SQVTM, CDR2 ANQGSEA, per germline. Based on the CDR3 plus reference TRBV29-1 and TRBJ1-4, the full variable domain is SAVISQKPSRDICQRGTSLTIQCQVDSQVTMMFWYRQQPGQSLTLIATANQGSEATYESGFVIDKFPISRPNLTFSTLTVSNMSPEDSSIYLCSVEGIGEKLFFGSGTQLSVL.

The genes are TRBV18 and TRBJ2-7, with 11 bases identical to TRBD2. This CDR3 has 17 residues. Germline V gene data show CDR1 as KGHSH and CDR2 as LQKENI. V lost 6 bases to trimming and J lost 3 bases; unmatched junction nucleotides: 13. CDR3 sequence reads: CASSQTRVLAGVYEQYF. In DNA, the CDR3 is TGTGCCAGCTCCCAAACTAGGGTACTAGCGGGAGTCTACGAGCAGTACTTC.

This clonotype was seen more than once but under ten times. The chain uses TRBV12-3 or TRBV12-4 and TRBJ2-7; possibly TRBD2 for D (5 bases). This CDR3 comprises 14 residues. V was shortened by 8 bases and J by 0 bases, with 14 bases between the two germline ends. As DNA, the CDR3 is TGTGCCAGCCTAGATAGTGGGAGCTCCTACGAGCAGTACTTC. Protein: CASLDSGSSYEQYF.

The sample holds one count of this clonotype. The rearrangement uses TRBV27 and TRBJ2-7, with a weak D call TRBD1 (5 bases). This CDR3 has 14 amino acids. Trimming took off 4 bases at V and 5 bases at J, with 15 bases between the two ends. The germline CDR1 and CDR2 sequences are MNHEY and SMNVEV (reference sequence). In DNA, the CDR3 is TGTGCCAGCAGTTCGACAGCCGTCTCGCACGAGCAGTACTTC. This gives the protein CASSSTAVSHEQYF.

The gene calls are TRBV20-1 and TRBJ2-3; 7 bases are a match to TRBD2. The CDR3 has 14 amino acids. Germline trimming cut 5 bases from V and 7 bases from J; bases unmatched to any gene: 12. In germline, CDR1 is DFQATT, CDR2 SNEGSKA (reference sequence). The CDR3 protein is CSAVRAGYSNTQYF. The CDR3, as DNA: TGCAGTGCTGTCCGAGCGGGGTATTCGAATACGCAGTATTTT.

The chain employs TRBV15 and TRBJ2-1, with TRBD2 matching 11 bases. This CDR3 is built from 19 residues. Germline CDR1 and CDR2: LNHNV and YYDKDF (reference sequence). V was pared by 1 base and J by 1 base, with 9 bases of the junction left unmatched. The CDR3 protein is CATSRGIAGGPQSYNEQFF. For the CDR3, the DNA is TGTGCCACCAGCAGAGGAATAGCGGGAGGGCCGCAGTCCTACAATGAGCAGTTCTTC.

The gene calls are TRBV6-1 and TRBJ2-1; 8 positions agree with TRBD2. CDR1 is MNHNS, CDR2 SASEGT, per germline. This CDR3 is 15 amino acids long. J was trimmed by 7 bases and V by 7 bases; bases with no gene match: 12. The CDR3 spells CASNTGTSGRNEQFF. For the CDR3, the DNA is TGTGCCAGCAACACCGGGACTAGTGGGCGGAATGAGCAGTTCTTC.

This chain joins TRBV2 and TRBJ2-6; 8 bases agree with TRBD1. The CDR3 spans 15 residues. Losses at the gene ends were 4 bases for V and 2 bases for J; bases not matched to a gene: 1. Germline CDR1 is SNHLY and CDR2 is FYNNEI. CDR3 bases: TGTGCCAGCAGTGTACAGGGGGCTGGGGCCAACGTCCTGACTTTC. This translates into CASSVQGAGANVLTF.

This clonotype was found once. The chain is built from TRBV5-5 and TRBJ2-3; 10 bases agree with TRBD2. Per germline, CDR1 SGHKS and CDR2 YYEKEE (reference sequence). V lost 3 bases to trimming and J lost 2 bases; unmatched junction nucleotides: 12. The CDR3 runs 18 residues. The CDR3, as DNA: TGTGCCAGCAGCTCACGACTCGGACTAGCGGTTCCCACAGATACGCAGTATTTT. Protein product: CASSSRLGLAVPTDTQYF.

The sample holds a few counts of this clonotype. J is TRBJ2-1 and V is TRBV11-3; the match to TRBD2 covers 7 bases. TRBJ2-7 matches the DNA end more closely, so the J call is doubtful. The CDR3 is 15 amino acids. The germline gives CDR1 SGHNT, CDR2 YENEEA. The DNA for the CDR3 is TGTGCCAGCAGCCCGGGGACTATGAGGCACAATGAGCAGTACTTC. Encoded protein: CASSPGTMRHNEQYF.

Only a few counts were recorded for this clonotype. This chain links TRBV29-1 with TRBJ2-7; TRBD1 matches at 10 bases. The CDR3 length is 13 residues. Germline-derived CDR1 and CDR2 are SQVTM and ANQGSEA. After removal of 4 bases from V and 5 bases from J, the junction contained 5 bases not matched to a gene. The CDR3 DNA reads as TGCAGCGTTGGATTGACAGGGGGCCACGAGCAGTACTTC. Translated: CSVGLTGGHEQYF.

The rearrangement joins TRBV20-1 to TRBJ2-7, with 7 bases aligning to TRBD2. With 0 bases clipped from V and 4 bases from J, the junction kept 6 bases outside the gene matches. Per germline, CDR1 DFQATT and CDR2 SNEGSKA (reference sequence). This CDR3 is built from 14 residues. The CDR3 spells CSARETSPLYEQYF. The DNA for the CDR3 is TGCAGTGCTAGAGAGACTAGCCCATTGTACGAGCAGTACTTC.

CDR3 amino acids: CASSDQGYEQFF. As DNA, the CDR3 is TGTGCCAGCAGTGATCAGGGGTACGAGCAGTTCTTC. The rearrangement links TRBV27 to TRBJ2-1; D is perhaps TRBD1 (6 bases). Per the germline V gene, CDR1 is MNHEY and CDR2 is SMNVEV (reference sequence). The CDR3 is 12 amino acids. V shed 5 bases and J shed 10 bases, with 12 bases lying between them.

The chain uses TRBV7-3 and TRBJ2-1; D may correspond to TRBD1 or TRBD2 (7 bases each). V gave up 2 bases and J gave up 4 bases, with 15 bases separating them. The CDR3 length is 16 residues. CDR1 is SGHTA, CDR2 FQGTGA, per germline. The CDR3 DNA reads TGTGCCAGCAGCTTAGGCAGGGGGGGACTATACAATGAGCAGTTCTTC. Residues: CASSLGRGGLYNEQFF.

The chain couples TRBV10-3 to TRBJ2-7; no firm D call. The V end lost 3 bases, the J end lost 0 bases, and 15 bases lay between the germline ends. The CDR3 is 16 amino acids. CDR1 is ENHRY, CDR2 SYGVKD, per germline. In nucleotides, the CDR3 is TGTGCCATCAGTGACCCCTGGACCCAAAGCTCCTACGAGCAGTACTTC. Its protein is CAISDPWTQSSYEQYF.

This sequence joins TRBV20-1 and TRBJ1-2; D is unresolved. Germline CDR1 DFQATT, CDR2 SNEGSKA (reference sequence). This CDR3 is built from 13 residues. Trimming pared 5 bases from V and 4 bases from J, leaving 14 bases between. The CDR3 region has the DNA TGCAGTGCTCCTAGTTCTACCCCCTATGGCTACACCTTC. It yields the protein CSAPSSTPYGYTF.

V is TRBV3-1 and J is TRBJ1-4; 7 bases line up with TRBD1. J lost 2 bases, V lost 5 bases, and 8 bases had no gene match. Germline V gives CDR1 LGHDT, CDR2 YNNKEL (reference sequence). The length of the CDR3 is 16 residues. The CDR3, as DNA: TGTGCCAGCAGCGACCGGGACAGCTTCACTAATGAAAAACTGTTTTTT. This sequence encodes CASSDRDSFTNEKLFF.

This chain links TRBV27 with TRBJ2-6; D gene uncertain. Germline loops: CDR1 MNHEY, CDR2 SMNVEV (reference sequence). The CDR3 loop spans 16 amino acids. V lost 5 bases and J 4 bases, leaving 15 bases between the germline ends. CDR3 bases: TGTGCCAGCAGTCCACCACCCGTATCCGGGGCCAACGTCCTGACTTTC. Translating gives CASSPPPVSGANVLTF.

The rearrangement uses TRBV20-1 and TRBJ2-1, with D perhaps assigned TRBD1 or TRBD2 (6 bases each). Trimming pared 3 bases from V and 1 base from J, leaving 13 bases between. The CDR3 covers 15 residues. CDR1 DFQATT and CDR2 SNEGSKA come from the germline V gene (reference sequence). CDR3 sequence: CSASRTGASYNEQFF. CDR3 nucleotides: TGCAGTGCTAGTAGGACGGGGGCTTCCTACAATGAGCAGTTCTTC.

About this clonotype: At one end the junction does not follow the germline gene, possibly because of a read error. This chain's CDR3 is CASSVVGGSTLYF. In DNA form, the CDR3 reads TGTGCCAGCAGCGTAGTAGGTGGGAGTACCCTGTACTTC. The chain joins TRBV9 to TRBJ2-5; tentatively, D is TRBD2 (5 bases). This CDR3 comprises 13 residues. Per germline, CDR1 SGDLS and CDR2 YYNGEE.

The chain is built from TRBV7-9 and TRBJ2-2, with 7 bases that match TRBD2. Trimming removed 2 bases from V and 4 bases from J; junction bases left unmatched: 13. The CDR3 extends over 18 amino acids. Germline lookup yields CDR1 SEHNR and CDR2 FQNEAQ (reference sequence). CDR3 sequence: CASSLIRGTSAFTGELFF. CDR3 nucleotide sequence: TGTGCCAGCAGCTTAATCCGGGGAACTAGCGCCTTCACCGGGGAGCTGTTTTTT. Filled out from reference TRBV7-9 and TRBJ2-2, the complete variable domain reads DTGVSQNPRHKITKRGQNVTFRCDPISEHNRLYWYRQTLGQGPEFLTYFQNEAQLEKSRLLSDRFSAERPKGSFSTLEIQRTEQGDSAMYLCASSLIRGTSAFTGELFFGEGSRLTVL.

This clonotype was observed once. The chain carries TRBV28 and TRBJ2-7; 7 positions agree with TRBD1. The CDR3 contains 14 residues. V shed 8 bases, J shed 5 bases, and the junction held 12 bases outside the gene matches. Germline V gene data show CDR1 as MDHEN and CDR2 as SYDVKM. CDR3 nucleotide sequence: TGTGCCAGCGGTGTTTTACAGGGGTACGACGAGCAGTACTTC. This encodes CASGVLQGYDEQYF.